This TCR beta chain is drawn from a study of control samples from healthy donors and cancer patients. TCRdb's copy holds only in-frame clones and misses some; the assay was immunoSEQ multiplex PCR. The sample contains 60,000 to 75,000 clones, 83% of which appear only once. V gave up 7 bases and J gave up 0 bases, with 13 bases separating them. Germline CDR1 and CDR2: MDHEN and SYDVKM. This CDR3 is built from 14 residues. The chain couples TRBV28 to TRBJ2-7; no definite D call. This clonotype was sampled from a man in his sixties in good health. Sequenced material: blood. This chain's CDR3 is CASTGQVGSYEQYF. In nucleotides, the CDR3 is TGTGCCAGCACCGGGCAGGTTGGCTCCTACGAGCAGTACTTC.